The text below deals with one T cell receptor beta chain. Its target antigen remains unknown. Base qualities were left out, and no much larger clone turns up one base away. This sample is drawn from a study of T cells after yellow fever vaccination (dated by TCRdb to about 2019). Background on the whole study: Libraries from fractions with low cell numbers were prepared with the SMART-Seq v4 Ultra Low Input RNA kit. The cohort comprised two healthy male donors, one aged 18 to 29 and one aged 30 to 40 years. To track T-cell clones before and after primary and booster YFV17D yellow fever vaccination, bulk TCR alpha and beta repertoires were sequenced longitudinally. Bulk PBMC replicates and cell subsets were isolated from blood drawn at multiple timepoints before and after both primary and secondary immunization.

The paper as a whole reports these results and caveats: The study included only a couple of donors, which limits how far the findings can be generalized. Computational filtering was required because FACS-sorted repertoires could contain abundant contaminating clonotypes from the bulk population. A small share of clonotypes was detected in both CD4 and CD8 compartments, with the overlap likely arising from convergent recombination. Compared with the primary T-cell response, the secondary T-cell response was faster but weaker, reaching its peak on day 5 rather than on day 15. Most clones expanded after primary vaccination were re-detected after the booster (96% of CD4 and about nine tenths of CD8), suggesting broad memory maintenance.

What the treatment or condition label conveys for this sample: live attenuated yellow fever vaccine strain. At each blood-draw timepoint, two biological replicates of bulk PBMCs were collected. A standard Ficoll-Paque protocol was used to isolate PBMCs from peripheral blood. TriZol was used to extract RNA from bulk PBMCs, from CD4 and CD8 fractions, and from dextramer-positive and dextramer-negative fractions. Reading the germline V gene gives CDR1 KGHSH and CDR2 LQKENI. Spanning cysteine to phenylalanine, the CDR3 consists of 14 amino acids. Only the CDR3 DNA is retained, 42 bases long and in frame from the first base. V sheds 3 bases and J sheds 8 bases, leaving 14 bases between their ends. TCR cDNA was synthesized by 5'RACE template switching, which introduced a universal primer site and unique molecular identifiers. Priming for cDNA synthesis came from both the TCR alpha and TCR beta constant segments. Libraries were amplified in two PCR steps, with sample barcodes and sequencing adapters added in the second step. Sequencing of the libraries was done on either Illumina HiSeq 2500 (2x100 bp) or NovaSeq (2x150 bp). In the authors' own workflow: MIGEC handled demultiplexing of reads and collapsing into UMI consensus sequences, while MiXCR performed V(D)J alignment. Clonotypes responding to the vaccine were identified with edgeR on replicate PBMC samples, with the criteria of FDR below 0.01 and a log2 fold change above 5 up to day 15. Each bulk clonotype was labeled CD4 or CD8 based on which sequenced repertoire, CD4 or CD8, contained the clonotype at higher abundance. TCRdb trimmed the raw reads at Q25, called clones with MiXCR and kept productive beta chains. CDR3 protein duplicates are merged, each entry listing the most common genes and DNA. These V and J calls are TCRdb output, not the study's own analysis. The sample table lists more than 350,000 distinct CDR3 sequences, about 9.9% of them with a count of one. Around 20% of the sample is in the top ten clones.

The V and J genes are TRBV18 and TRBJ1-3; confidence is insufficient to name the D gene. The clonotype comes from a man between 18 and 35 years old who received the YFV17D yellow fever vaccine. The material sequenced was PBMCs, taken on the day of the first yellow fever vaccination. The DNA is as follows: TGTGCCAGCTCACCCTCGGTCCCGCGGTACACCATATATTTT. Protein translation: CASSPSVPRYTIYF.